A selection of T cell receptor beta chains follows, all from one sample in a study of OX40 agonist ivuxolimab in advanced cancers. The data were produced by immunoSEQ multiplex PCR, yet TCRdb's version contains in-frame clones alone and is incomplete. This table has about 73,000 clones, around 90% appearing once. The sample in question was CD4+ or CD8+ T cells sorted from blood, obtained in a trial of the OX40 agonist ivuxolimab. These receptors were obtained from an adult with an advanced solid tumor such as melanoma, head and neck, liver or kidney cancer. The CDR3 runs from the conserved cysteine through the conserved F or W. The order of the fields is V gene, CDR3 protein.

TRBV7-2 | CASSLVEGVLYEQYF
TRBV5-6 | CASSLDLKGEQYF
TRBV5-1 | CASSLGVGNQPQHF
TRBV9 | CASSTAGGYGYTF
TRBV7-2 | CASSWDREYNEQFF
TRBV11-2 | CASSLTSGGADTQYF
TRBV9 | CASSVEIGGILEGTQYF
TRBV7-9 | CASSLFFDRVNNEQFF
TRBV6-4 | CASRFTGTDTEAFF
TRBV29-1 | CSARTSGTSLYF
TRBV7-2 | CASRLRGGQEYF
TRBV2 | CASSDLPGQGFHEQYF
TRBV5-8 | CASSSNRDGSTLNEKLFF
TRBV29-1 | CSVPVQGENGYTF
TRBV10-2 | CASTGDAPTGELFF
TRBV28 | CASSLYGNQPQHF
TRBV29-1 | CSVEVGSPRYNEQFF
TRBV9 | CASSVGGRGYEQFF
TRBV4-2 | CASSQDTGGSYNEQFF
TRBV7-3 | CASSLMGNEQFF
TRBV11-2 | CASSPPGRPLYEQYF
TRBV7-8 | CASSLRTDPFFGYTF
TRBV5-4 | CASRPGTGSGELFF
TRBV7-9 | CASSPRGNPYEQYF
TRBV9 | CASSVASGGELETQYF
TRBV7-7 | CASSHRRGETQYF
TRBV6-1 | CASSEARGFGYSNQPQHF
TRBV7-9 | CAIQTGYEQYF
TRBV19 | CASSIAQGFTGELFF
TRBV28 | CVVRDRGNRLSIYF
TRBV27 | CASSSTAWDTQYF
TRBV13 | CASSSDDVHGELFF
TRBV7-6 | CASRLDSGGELFF